These 8 T cell receptor beta chains came from one sample sequenced in a study of blood T cell repertoires in COVID-19. Assay: immunoSEQ multiplex PCR; the TCRdb copy retains only in-frame clones and omits some. The table has some 50,000 clones, 88% seen once. The sequenced sample was peripheral blood. The receptors shown here come from a human donor in a cohort sampled during active COVID-19.

This chain uses TRBV5-1 with TRBJ2-7; D gene uncertain. Germline loops: CDR1 SGHRS, CDR2 YFSETQ. Trimming took 4 bases from V and 2 from J, leaving 13 bases between them. This CDR3 is built from 14 residues. CDR3 DNA: TGCGCCAGCAGCCCCCGCGGCGCGACCTACGAGCAGTACTTC. This gives the protein CASSPRGATYEQYF.

The chain combines TRBV3-1 (or the pseudogene TRBV3-2) with TRBJ1-4; D uncertain. The germline V gene encodes CDR1 LGHDT and CDR2 YNNKEL (reference sequence). The V and J ends lost 0 bases and 4 bases respectively, with 9 bases between them. The CDR3 length is 15 residues. CDR3 region: CASSQEREFNEKLFF. The CDR3 region has the DNA TGTGCCAGCAGCCAAGAGCGGGAGTTTAATGAAAAACTGTTTTTT.

V is TRBV7-3 and J is TRBJ2-1; D remains unclear. Per germline, CDR1 SGHTA and CDR2 FQGTGA. This CDR3 has 17 residues. With 1 base removed from V and 0 bases from J, the gap between germline ends came to 13 bases. DNA for the CDR3: TGTGCCAGCAGCTTAAAAGGCTGGAGAAGCTCCTACAATGAGCAGTTCTTC. It is translated as CASSLKGWRSSYNEQFF.

This clone was seen more than once but under ten times. The chain couples TRBV10-1 to TRBJ2-1; 7 bases align to TRBD1. The CDR3 covers 16 residues. The germline V gene encodes CDR1 WNHNN and CDR2 SYGVQD (reference sequence). Trimming took 1 base from V and 7 from J; bases not matched to a gene: 10. The CDR3 DNA is TGCGCCAGCAGTGAGTACCTGGCAGGGGGTAGGAATGAGCAGTTCTTC. It codes for CASSEYLAGGRNEQFF.

V is TRBV6-1 and J is TRBJ2-5, with D perhaps TRBD2 (5 bases). This CDR3 contains 14 residues. With 4 bases removed from V and 2 bases from J, the gap between germline ends came to 11 bases. CDR1 and CDR2 from the germline V gene are MNHNS and SASEGT. The CDR3 region is CASSAARGQETQYF. The DNA of the CDR3 is TGTGCCAGCAGTGCGGCCAGAGGGCAAGAGACCCAGTACTTC.

The chain carries TRBV19 and TRBJ1-4, with 7 bases that match TRBD1. The length of the CDR3 is 16 residues. V lost 7 bases to trimming and J lost 6 bases; unmatched junction nucleotides: 14. Germline V gene lookup returns CDR1 LNHDA and CDR2 SQIVND (reference sequence). This chain's CDR3 is CASNTGGRQGYEKLFF. CDR3 nucleotides: TGTGCCAGTAACACCGGGGGTCGACAGGGATATGAAAAACTGTTTTTT.

This clone was observed a few times. The chain links TRBV5-1 to TRBJ2-7; TRBD1 matches at 9 bases. CDR3 length: 14 amino acids. Losses at the gene ends were 4 bases for V and 5 bases for J; bases not matched to a gene: 7. Germline V gene lookup returns CDR1 SGHRS and CDR2 YFSETQ. Here the CDR3 reads CASSRGQGTDEQYF. CDR3 DNA sequence: TGCGCCAGCAGCAGGGGACAGGGTACCGACGAGCAGTACTTC.

This chain links TRBV2 with TRBJ1-4; D gene uncertain. The length of the CDR3 is 13 residues. Germline V gene data show CDR1 as SNHLY and CDR2 as FYNNEI. V lost 7 bases and J 11 bases, leaving 17 bases between the germline ends. The CDR3 region is CASTTASGVKLFF. DNA of the CDR3: TGTGCCAGCACTACCGCTTCCGGGGTTAAACTGTTTTTT.